These T cell receptor beta chains were read from a single sample in a study of blood T cell repertoires in COVID-19. TCRdb keeps only in-frame clones here, not all; method: immunoSEQ multiplex PCR. The table includes 190,000 or so clones, more than 60% detected once. Specimen: peripheral blood. The receptors here all came from a man between 45 and 60 years old who had recovered from COVID-19. Each CDR3 is given with its conserved first and last residue. D genes are given only for firm matches. Clone sizes are given selectively: once, few, many, or a class where the clone is expanded.

j_gene | v_gene | abundance | d_gene | len | CDR3nt | CDR3aa
TRBJ2-6 | TRBV19 | NA | TRBD1 | 17 | TGTGCCAGTAGTAGGGGACAGGGAGACTCTGGGGCCAACGTCCTGACTTTC | CASSRGQGDSGANVLTF
TRBJ2-3 | TRBV30 | NA | TRBD2 | 15 | TGTGCCTCCCGGACTAGCGGGAGCCCGGGAGATACGCAGTATTTT | CASRTSGSPGDTQYF
TRBJ1-3 | TRBV18 | once | TRBD1 | 17 | TGTGCCAGCTCACCCCGGGACAGGGGCCGGTTTGGAAACACCATATATTTT | CASSPRDRGRFGNTIYF
TRBJ2-1 | TRBV4-1 | few | NA | 17 | TGCGCCAGCAGCCTCCTAGGAGTGGGGGCCTCCTACAATGAGCAGTTCTTC | CASSLLGVGASYNEQFF
TRBJ2-1 | TRBV14 | once | NA | 15 | TGTGCCAGCAGCCAATTTAGAAACAGTTACAATGAGCAGTTCTTC | CASSQFRNSYNEQFF
TRBJ1-1 | TRBV12-3/TRBV12-4 | NA | TRBD1 | 13 | TGTGCCAGCAGTTTCAGCGACAGGGGATCGACTTTCTTT | CASSFSDRGSTFF
TRBJ2-3 | TRBV7-2 | NA | NA | 12 | TGTGCCAGCAGCTTAGAAGCGGGTACGCAGTATTTT | CASSLEAGTQYF
TRBJ2-2 | TRBV10-1 | NA | TRBD1 | 16 | TGCGCCAGCAGTGAGGGGACGACAGGGGGGTTCGGGGAGCTGTTTTTT | CASSEGTTGGFGELFF
TRBJ1-5 | TRBV18 | NA | NA | 14 | TGTGCCAGCTCGTCCGGGACAAACAATCAGCCCCAGCATTTT | CASSSGTNNQPQHF
TRBJ2-1 | TRBV7-2 | many | TRBD2 | 18 | TGTGCCAGCAGCTCCCCATCGAGCGGGAGGGCCGCTTACAATGAGCAGTTCTTC | CASSSPSSGRAAYNEQFF
TRBJ2-7 | TRBV27 | many | TRBD2 | 16 | TGTGCCAGCAGTCCGATAGCGGGAGAGGGTTCCTACGAGCAGTACTTC | CASSPIAGEGSYEQYF
TRBJ2-7 | TRBV4-1 | NA | TRBD2 | 14 | TGCGCCAGCAGCTTGTCTCTAGCGGGCTACGAGCAGTACTTC | CASSLSLAGYEQYF
TRBJ2-5 | TRBV6-5 | NA | TRBD2 | 15 | TGTGCCAGCAGTTCGACTAGCGGGAGGGCCTGGACCCAGTACTTC | CASSSTSGRAWTQYF
TRBJ2-3 | TRBV5-1 | NA | TRBD2 | 18 | TGCGCCAGCAGCTTACCATGGACTAGCGGGAGACTTACAGATACGCAGTATTTT | CASSLPWTSGRLTDTQYF
TRBJ1-1 | TRBV27 | NA | NA | 13 | TGTGCCAGCAGAGCCGGGCGGGACACTGAAGCTTTCTTT | CASRAGRDTEAFF
TRBJ2-3 | TRBV10-2 | NA | TRBD2 | 15 | TGCGCCAGCAGAACCGGGACTAGCGGTGCAGATACGCAGTATTTT | CASRTGTSGADTQYF
TRBJ2-3 | TRBV28 | NA | TRBD2 | 18 | TGTGCCAGCAGTCCCCAACCGGGACTAGCGGGAGCAGGAGATACGCAGTATTTT | CASSPQPGLAGAGDTQYF
TRBJ2-4 | TRBV11-2 | NA | TRBD1 | 16 | TGTGCCAGCAGCTTAGATCCACGGGACAGGGTCAACATTCAGTACTTC | CASSLDPRDRVNIQYF
TRBJ1-4 | TRBV6-1 | NA | TRBD1 | 15 | TGTGCCAGCAGTACCCAACAGGGGGGTCGGGAAAAACTGTTTTTT | CASSTQQGGREKLFF
TRBJ2-1 | TRBV28 | NA | TRBD1 | 15 | TGTGCCAGCAGTAATACCCGGGACAGACACAATGAGCAGTTCTTC | CASSNTRDRHNEQFF
TRBJ2-3 | TRBV18 | few | NA | 15 | TGTGCCAGCTCACCTGCGACAACTAGCACAGATACGCAGTATTTT | CASSPATTSTDTQYF
TRBJ2-3 | TRBV23-1 | once | NA | 14 | TGCGCCAGCAGTCAAGGCACATACACAGATACGCAGTATTTT | CASSQGTYTDTQYF
TRBJ1-4 | TRBV29-1 | NA | TRBD1 | 12 | TGCAGTTTCCAGGGGGCTAATGAAAAACTGTTTTTT | CSFQGANEKLFF
TRBJ2-7 | TRBV19 | NA | TRBD2 | 14 | TGTGCCAGTAGTAGGACTAGCGGCCACTACGAGCAGTACTTC | CASSRTSGHYEQYF
TRBJ1-6 | TRBV7-6 | NA | NA | 16 | TGTGCCAGCAGCTTAGGACCGACAGAGAATAATTCACCCCTCCACTTT | CASSLGPTENNSPLHF
TRBJ2-6 | TRBV5-1 | NA | TRBD1 | 17 | TGCGCCAGCAGCTTGGGACAGGGTGGCTCTGGGGCCAACGTCCTGACTTTC | CASSLGQGGSGANVLTF
TRBJ1-1 | TRBV6-5 | NA | NA | 16 | TGTGCCAGCAGTTACTCGATCGGGGGGCGCCCCGCTGAAGCTTTCTTT | CASSYSIGGRPAEAFF
TRBJ1-1 | TRBV30 | NA | NA | 12 | TGTGCCTGGAGCAGGGGATGGACTGAAGCTTTCTTT | CAWSRGWTEAFF
TRBJ2-5 | TRBV7-3 | once | TRBD2 | 16 | TGTGCCAGCAGCTTACTCTTAACTAGCGAAGAGGAGACCCAGTACTTC | CASSLLLTSEEETQYF
TRBJ1-2 | TRBV28 | NA | NA | 15 | TGTGCCAGCAGTTTACTAGAAGGGGCGCACTATGGCTACACCTTC | CASSLLEGAHYGYTF
TRBJ2-6 | TRBV14 | NA | NA | 15 | TGTGCCAGCAGCCAATTTTACTCTGGGGCCAACGTCCTGACTTTC | CASSQFYSGANVLTF
TRBJ2-1 | TRBV7-3 | NA | TRBD2 | 15 | TGTGCCAGCAGCTACGGCGGGGGCTCCTACAATGAGCAGTTCTTC | CASSYGGGSYNEQFF
TRBJ2-7 | TRBV7-6 | once | TRBD1 | 15 | TGTGCCAGCAGCCCGGGACAGGGGTTTATCTACGAGCAGTACTTC | CASSPGQGFIYEQYF
TRBJ2-1 | TRBV11-3 | NA | TRBD2 | 17 | TGTGCCAGCAGCTTGGCCGGGACTCGCGGGAGGGGGGTAGAGCAGTTCTTC | CASSLAGTRGRGVEQFF
TRBJ2-3 | TRBV5-4 | NA | NA | 14 | TGTGCCAGCAGCTTGGATCAGAGCACAGATACGCAGTATTTT | CASSLDQSTDTQYF
TRBJ2-1 | TRBV7-8 | NA | TRBD2 | 15 | TGTGCCAGCAGTCCAAGCGGGAGACTCTTCAATGAGCAGTTCTTC | CASSPSGRLFNEQFF
TRBJ2-2 | TRBV11-2 | NA | NA | 16 | TGTGCCAGCAGGCCGCCAGGCTTCGGCAACACCGGGGAGCTGTTTTTT | CASRPPGFGNTGELFF
TRBJ2-2 | TRBV10-3 | NA | TRBD2 | 14 | TGTGCCATCACGACTAGCGGGAGTGCCGGGGAGCTGTTTTTT | CAITTSGSAGELFF
TRBJ2-3 | TRBV11-2 | medium-sized | TRBD2 | 15 | TGTGCCAGCAGCCCGTGGGCTAGCGGGACGGATACGCAGTATTTT | CASSPWASGTDTQYF
TRBJ1-2 | TRBV5-1 | NA | NA | 12 | TGCGCCAGCAGGGGAGGCTCTTATGGCTACACCTTC | CASRGGSYGYTF
TRBJ2-7 | TRBV18 | NA | NA | 11 | TGTGCCAGCTCACTGAACTGGGAGCAGTACTTC | CASSLNWEQYF